The 8 T cell receptor beta chains below were found in one sample sequenced in a study of molecular identifiers for immune sequencing clone quantification. TCRdb reprocessed the PCR reads with MiXCR, giving one entry per CDR3 protein. The repertoire includes about 97,000 distinct CDR3 sequences, around 30% of them detected once, and about 9.7% sits in the top ten. The sample was naive CD8+ T cells from blood, with Jurkat cell RNA spiked in. Subset meaning: FACS-sorted CD8+CD4-CCR7+CD45RA+ naive T cells. The receptors shown here come from a human donor in good health. Some libraries in this study had Jurkat cell RNA spiked in.

The rearrangement joins TRBV7-9 to TRBJ1-3; D gene unclear. The length of the CDR3 is 15 residues. V was trimmed by 1 base and J by 0 bases, leaving 7 bases between them. The germline V gene has CDR1 SEHNR and CDR2 FQNEAQ (reference sequence). The CDR3 is CASSLEGISGNTIYF. DNA of the CDR3: TGTGCCAGCAGCTTAGAGGGAATCTCTGGAAACACCATATATTTT.

The rearrangement links TRBV7-9 to TRBJ2-7, with TRBD2 matching over 7 bases. Germline values: CDR1 SEHNR, CDR2 FQNEAQ (reference sequence). With 5 bases clipped from V and 2 bases from J, the junction kept 9 bases outside the gene matches. The CDR3 runs 15 residues. CDR3 bases: TGTGCCAGCAGCACAACTAAGGGAGGGACCTACGAGCAGTACTTC. Its protein is CASSTTKGGTYEQYF.

Of note for this clonotype: A read error is likely, as this CDR3 ends without the conserved phenylalanine or tryptophan. The rearrangement joins TRBV4-3 to TRBJ1-2; D not certain. V was cut by 4 bases and J by 8 bases, with 20 bases left in between. The CDR3 is 15 residues long. Germline values: CDR1 LGHNA, CDR2 YSLEER. The chain's CDR3 is CASSPFESRRKGYTY. DNA for the CDR3: TGCGCCAGCAGCCCCTTTGAGTCCCGCAGAAAGGGCTACACCTAC.

This clonotype was found a few times. The V gene is TRBV7-9, the J gene TRBJ2-3; 12 nucleotides line up with TRBD2. Germline CDR1 and CDR2: SEHNR and FQNEAQ (reference sequence). The V gene end was trimmed by 5 bases and the J gene end by 8 bases; junction bases not matched to a gene: 11. This CDR3 spans 16 amino acids. CDR3 loop: CASSGEGLAGGVTQYF. The DNA for the CDR3 is TGTGCCAGCAGCGGCGAGGGACTAGCGGGCGGGGTTACGCAGTATTTT.

Concerning this clonotype itself: A much bigger clone sits one base away, suggesting this may be a read error. The CDR3 DNA reads TGTGCCAGCAGTTTTTTCGGGGGCGGCCCTCTCAGCCAAGAGACCCAGTACTTC. This codes for CASSFFGGGPLSQETQYF. V usage is TRBV28 and J usage is TRBJ2-5; D tentatively reads TRBD1 or TRBD2 (6 bases each). Germline loops: CDR1 MDHEN, CDR2 SYDVKM. The CDR3 consists of 18 residues. Trimming shortened V by 3 bases and J by 1 base, and 21 bases separated the two germline ends.

This clonotype was found a few times. The rearrangement links TRBV10-3 to TRBJ2-3, with 7 bases fitting TRBD1. V lost 6 bases and J lost 3; bases outside the gene matches: 9. CDR3 size: 15 residues. Germline V gene lookup returns CDR1 ENHRY and CDR2 SYGVKD. CDR3 sequence: CAISKTGVETDTQYF. In DNA form, the CDR3 reads TGTGCCATCAGCAAAACAGGGGTTGAGACAGATACGCAGTATTTT.

This clonotype was seen ten or more times. The chain links TRBV29-1 to TRBJ2-5; D gene unclear. The germline CDR1 and CDR2 sequences are SQVTM and ANQGSEA. The CDR3 has 13 residues. Trimming removed 1 base from V and 1 base from J, with 7 bases in between. CDR3 sequence: CSVEGGSQETQYF. DNA for the CDR3: TGCAGCGTTGAAGGGGGTAGCCAAGAGACCCAGTACTTC. The full variable domain, its missing parts supplied by reference TRBV29-1 and TRBJ2-5, is SAVISQKPSRDICQRGTSLTIQCQVDSQVTMMFWYRQQPGQSLTLIATANQGSEATYESGFVIDKFPISRPNLTFSTLTVSNMSPEDSSIYLCSVEGGSQETQYFGPGTRLLVL.

This clonotype turned up a few times. The rearrangement uses TRBV10-1 and TRBJ2-3, with D unclear. Deletions cut 2 bases from V and 2 bases from J, with 8 bases between. Germline loops: CDR1 WNHNN, CDR2 SYGVQD (reference sequence). The CDR3 contains 14 residues. CDR3 region: CASSESASTDTQYF. Written as DNA, the CDR3 is TGCGCCAGCAGTGAGAGTGCGTCCACAGATACGCAGTATTTT.